This T cell receptor (beta chain) comes out of a study of graft-versus-host responses after intestinal transplantation (dated by TCRdb to the early 2020s). Looking at the study overall: Multivisceral, liver-intestinal, or isolated intestinal transplants were received by the recipients. To identify alloreactive clones, pre-transplant mixed lymphocyte reaction products were sequenced and then compared with unstimulated pre-transplant donor and recipient T cells. After intestinal transplantation, graft-versus-host and host-versus-graft alloreactive T cell clones in the graft, circulation and bone marrow were tracked using bulk TCR-beta CDR3 sequencing. A peak of at least 4% donor T cells among recipient peripheral blood mononuclear cells was the definition used for donor T cell macrochimerism. Anti-thymocyte globulin induction was given to all recipients, followed by maintenance tacrolimus and steroids for two to three years. Rather than going through the commercial service, samples from a few later patients were sequenced in-house on an Illumina MiSeq and processed with MiXCR. Of the 20 to 30 intestinal transplant recipients enrolled in the cohort, one of whom was a retransplant, a few patients without pretransplant specimens were excluded. On the study overall, not on this receptor specifically: GvH clones were found in recipient bone marrow, and some of the GvH clones appeared earlier in ileal mucosa or blood, which is consistent with an intestinal mucosal origin. In the allografts of patients with donor T cell macrochimerism, GvH to HvG T cell clonal ratios were high. The relatively low number and heterogeneity of intestinal transplant patients limited the conclusions. Early after transplant, declines in HvG clones were associated with peak levels of circulating GvH clones.

Inclusive of the bounding cysteine and phenylalanine, the CDR3 is 14 residues long. The entry retains the CDR3 DNA only, 42 bases that are in frame from base 1. Germline trimming: 5 bases from V, 2 bases from J; junction bases outside gene matches: 6. Based on the germline V gene (reference sequence), the CDR1 and CDR2 sequences are SEHNR and FQNEAQ. Taken with the paper, the label for time point translates to: cells obtained before transplantation from donor or recipient. Mixed lymphocyte reactions plated 200,000 CFSE-labeled pre-transplant responders with 200,000 irradiated violet-dye-labeled stimulators and were cultured for 6 to 7 days. Proliferating CD3+CD4+CFSE-low and CD3+CD8+CFSE-low responder cells were FACS-sorted on a BD Influx sorter after the mixed lymphocyte reaction. This clone was seen only a few times. It has no much larger one-base neighbor in the sample; base qualities were not kept.

The library was produced with the immunoSEQ multiplex PCR assay. For most patients, genomic DNA was isolated using the Qiagen DNeasy Blood and Tissue Kit and was shipped frozen to Adaptive Biotechnologies for TCR sequencing. Adaptive Biotechnologies carried out high-throughput TCR-beta CDR3 sequencing of genomic DNA for most patients. In the authors' own workflow: TCR sequencing data were retrieved from Adaptive's ImmunoSEQ software for around 20 patients, whereas three other patients were processed with MiXCR and VDJtools. To correct CD4 versus CD8 sorting errors, any sequence found in both subsets at a frequency ratio below 5:1 was removed. Because the origin of CDR3 nucleotide sequences shared between donor and recipient could not be assigned, those sequences were removed. To be classed as alloreactive, a clone needed at least 2-fold expansion over unstimulated cells and a minimum CFSE-low frequency of 0.002% (template counts) or 0.001% (read counts). Clones were considered mappable if detected in sequenced pre-transplant spleen, lymph node, or MLR CFSE-low populations of the donor or recipient. Cumulative frequency of alloreactive clones was calculated as a percentage of all sequences weighted by copy number. TCRdb's version of the immuneACCESS table is confined to in-frame rearrangements and falls short of the full clone set. An unresolved V gene accounts for under half of the shortfall where checked; the remainder is of unknown origin. Clone size and V and J calls were adopted from that table, with D and trimming inferred from the DNA. The sample table shows 6,700 or so clones, and roughly 20% are seen once. Around 6% of the sample goes to the ten largest clones.

This specimen consisted of alloreactive CD4+ T cells from a mixed lymphocyte reaction culture, obtained before transplantation. The sample's cell subset or site label, decoded: CFSE-low proliferating T cells sorted from approximately 6-day pre-transplant mixed lymphocyte reaction (GvH or HvG direction). Here the chain combines TRBV7-9 and TRBJ2-7; TRBD1 matches 7 bases in the middle. The TCR was taken from a human patient who was an organ donor for intestinal transplantation. The CDR3 here reads CASSRDRATYEQYF. The nucleotide sequence is TGTGCCAGCAGCCGCGACAGGGCCACCTACGAGCAGTACTTC.